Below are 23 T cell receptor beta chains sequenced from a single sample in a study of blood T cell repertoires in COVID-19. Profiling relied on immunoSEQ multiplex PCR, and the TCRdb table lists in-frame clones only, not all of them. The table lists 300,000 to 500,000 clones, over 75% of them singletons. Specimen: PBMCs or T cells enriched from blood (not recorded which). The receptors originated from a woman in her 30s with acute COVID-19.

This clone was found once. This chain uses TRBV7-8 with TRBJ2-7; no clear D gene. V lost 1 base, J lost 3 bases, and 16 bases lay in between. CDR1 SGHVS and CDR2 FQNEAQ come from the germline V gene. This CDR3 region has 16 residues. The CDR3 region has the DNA TGTGCCAGCAGCTTAGTTGCGCTAGACCGGAACTACGAGCAGTACTTC. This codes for CASSLVALDRNYEQYF.

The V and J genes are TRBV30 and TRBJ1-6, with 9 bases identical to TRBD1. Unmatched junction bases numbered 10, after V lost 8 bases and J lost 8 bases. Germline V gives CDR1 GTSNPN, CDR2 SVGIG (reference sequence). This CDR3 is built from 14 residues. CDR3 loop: CALPGQGDHSPLHF. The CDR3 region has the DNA TGTGCCCTGCCGGGACAGGGAGACCATTCACCCCTCCACTTT.

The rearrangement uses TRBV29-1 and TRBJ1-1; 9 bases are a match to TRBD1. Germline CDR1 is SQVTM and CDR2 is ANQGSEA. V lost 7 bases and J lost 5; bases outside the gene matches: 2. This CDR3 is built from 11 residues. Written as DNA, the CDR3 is TGCAGCGCCGGGACAGGGACTGAAGCTTTCTTT. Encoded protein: CSAGTGTEAFF.

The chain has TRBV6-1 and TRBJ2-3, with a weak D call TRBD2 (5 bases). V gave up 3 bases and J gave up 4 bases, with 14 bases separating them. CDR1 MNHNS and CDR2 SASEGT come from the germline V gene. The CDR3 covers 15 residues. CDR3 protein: CASSDFEGRADTQYF. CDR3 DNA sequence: TGTGCCAGCAGTGATTTCGAGGGTCGAGCAGATACGCAGTATTTT.

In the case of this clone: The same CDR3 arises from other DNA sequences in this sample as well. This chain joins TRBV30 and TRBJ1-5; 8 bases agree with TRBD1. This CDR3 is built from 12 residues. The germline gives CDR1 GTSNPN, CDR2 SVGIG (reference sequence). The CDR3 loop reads CAGGQGNQPQHF. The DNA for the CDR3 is TGTGCGGGGGGACAGGGCAATCAGCCCCAGCATTTT. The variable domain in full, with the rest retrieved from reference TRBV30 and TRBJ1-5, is SQTIHQWPATLVQPVGSPLSLECTVEGTSNPNLYWYRQAAGRGLQLLFYSVGIGQISSEVPQNLSASRPQDRQFILSSKKLLLSDSGFYLCAGGQGNQPQHFGDGTRLSIL.

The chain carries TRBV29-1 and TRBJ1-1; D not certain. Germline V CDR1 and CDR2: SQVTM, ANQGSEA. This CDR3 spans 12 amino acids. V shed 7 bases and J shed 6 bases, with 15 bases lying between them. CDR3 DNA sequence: TGCAGCGCATCAAGGACTGGCCCTGAAGCTTTCTTT. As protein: CSASRTGPEAFF.

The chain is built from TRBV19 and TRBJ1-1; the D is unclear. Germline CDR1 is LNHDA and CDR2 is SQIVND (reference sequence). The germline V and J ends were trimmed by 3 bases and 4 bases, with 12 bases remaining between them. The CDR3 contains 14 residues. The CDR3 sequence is CASSMAPGSTEAFF. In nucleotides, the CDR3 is TGTGCCAGTAGTATGGCACCGGGTAGCACTGAAGCTTTCTTT.

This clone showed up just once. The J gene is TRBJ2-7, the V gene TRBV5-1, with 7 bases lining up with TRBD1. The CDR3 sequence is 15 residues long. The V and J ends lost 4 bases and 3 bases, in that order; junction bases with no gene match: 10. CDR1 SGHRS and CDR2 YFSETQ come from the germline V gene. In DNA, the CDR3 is TGCGCCAGCAGCCGTACCGGGACAGACGTCTACGAGCAGTACTTC. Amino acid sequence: CASSRTGTDVYEQYF. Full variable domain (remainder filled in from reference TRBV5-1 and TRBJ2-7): KAGVTQTPRYLIKTRGQQVTLSCSPISGHRSVSWYQQTPGQGLQFLFEYFSETQRNKGNFPGRFSGRQFSNSRSEMNVSTLELGDSALYLCASSRTGTDVYEQYFGPGTRLTVT.

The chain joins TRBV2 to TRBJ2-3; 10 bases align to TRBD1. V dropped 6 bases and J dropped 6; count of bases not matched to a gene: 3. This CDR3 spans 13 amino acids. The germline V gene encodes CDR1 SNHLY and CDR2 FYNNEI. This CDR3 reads CASRDRGPDTQYF. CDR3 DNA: TGTGCCAGCAGAGACAGGGGGCCTGATACGCAGTATTTT.

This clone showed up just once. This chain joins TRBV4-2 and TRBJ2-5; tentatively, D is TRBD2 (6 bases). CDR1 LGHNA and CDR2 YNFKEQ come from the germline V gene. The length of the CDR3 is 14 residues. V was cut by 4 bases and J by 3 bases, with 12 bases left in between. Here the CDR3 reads CASSPGRREETQYF. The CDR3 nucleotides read TGTGCCAGCAGCCCCGGGAGAAGAGAAGAGACCCAGTACTTC.

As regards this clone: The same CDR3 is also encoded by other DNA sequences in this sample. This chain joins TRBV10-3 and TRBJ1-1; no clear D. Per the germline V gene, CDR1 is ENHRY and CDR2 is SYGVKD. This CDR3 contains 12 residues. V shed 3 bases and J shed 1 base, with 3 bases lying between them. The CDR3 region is CAISDRNTEAFF. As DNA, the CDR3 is TGTGCCATCAGTGATCGGAACACTGAAGCTTTCTTT.

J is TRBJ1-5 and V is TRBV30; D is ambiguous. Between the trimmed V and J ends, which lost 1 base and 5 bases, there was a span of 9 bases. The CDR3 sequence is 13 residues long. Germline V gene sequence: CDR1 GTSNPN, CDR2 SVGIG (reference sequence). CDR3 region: CAWSDSLDQPQHF. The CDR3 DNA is TGTGCCTGGAGTGACTCTCTGGATCAGCCCCAGCATTTT. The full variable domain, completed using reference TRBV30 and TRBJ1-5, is SQTIHQWPATLVQPVGSPLSLECTVEGTSNPNLYWYRQAAGRGLQLLFYSVGIGQISSEVPQNLSASRPQDRQFILSSKKLLLSDSGFYLCAWSDSLDQPQHFGDGTRLSIL.

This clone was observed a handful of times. CDR3 loop: CASSQSWGRVLEFVMNTEAFF. The CDR3 region has the DNA TGCGCCAGCAGTCAATCGTGGGGCAGGGTCCTTGAGTTTGTCATGAACACTGAAGCTTTCTTT. V and J are TRBV23-1 and TRBJ1-1; perhaps TRBD1 as D (5 bases). TRBV23-1 is an ORF, and what it does is uncertain. Trimming pared 0 bases from V and 0 bases from J, leaving 26 bases between. This CDR3 comprises 21 residues.

As DNA, the CDR3 is TGTGCCATTTTAAACGGGCAGCCCCAGCATTTT. Amino acids: CAILNGQPQHF. The chain joins TRBV24-1 to TRBJ1-5; D gene uncertain. V dropped 11 bases and J dropped 7 bases, with 11 bases sitting between them. CDR3 length: 11 residues. The germline V gene encodes CDR1 KGHDR and CDR2 SFDVKD.

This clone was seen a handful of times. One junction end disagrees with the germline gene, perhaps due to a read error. As DNA, the CDR3 is TGTGCCGTCAGACTAGCGGGGAACGACGGGGAGCTGTTTTTT. It yields the protein CAVRLAGNDGELFF. The J gene is TRBJ2-2, the V gene TRBV10-3, with 11 bases lining up with TRBD2. In germline, CDR1 is ENHRY, CDR2 SYGVKD. The CDR3 spans 14 residues.

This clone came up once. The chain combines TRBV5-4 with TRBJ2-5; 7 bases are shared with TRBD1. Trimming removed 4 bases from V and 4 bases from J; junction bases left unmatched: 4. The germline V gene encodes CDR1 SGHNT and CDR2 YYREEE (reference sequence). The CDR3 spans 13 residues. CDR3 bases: TGTGCCAGCAGCAACCGACAGGGAGAGACCCAGTACTTC. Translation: CASSNRQGETQYF.

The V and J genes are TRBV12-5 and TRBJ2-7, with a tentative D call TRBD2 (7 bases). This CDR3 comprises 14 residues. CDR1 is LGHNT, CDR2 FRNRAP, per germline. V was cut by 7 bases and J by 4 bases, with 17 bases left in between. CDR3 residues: CASAGPGGRYEQYF. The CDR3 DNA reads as TGTGCTAGTGCCGGCCCGGGGGGCCGATACGAGCAGTACTTC.

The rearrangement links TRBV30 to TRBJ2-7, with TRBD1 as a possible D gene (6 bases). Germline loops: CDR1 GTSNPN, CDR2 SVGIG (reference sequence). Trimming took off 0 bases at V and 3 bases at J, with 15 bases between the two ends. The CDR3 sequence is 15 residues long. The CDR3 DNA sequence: TGTGCCTGGAGTGTATTGATGGGGGCTGACTACGAGCAGTACTTC. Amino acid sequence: CAWSVLMGADYEQYF.

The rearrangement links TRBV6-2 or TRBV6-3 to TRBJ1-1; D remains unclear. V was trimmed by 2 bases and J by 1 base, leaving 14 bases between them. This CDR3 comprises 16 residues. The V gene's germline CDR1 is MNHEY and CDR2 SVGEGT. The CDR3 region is CASSYPTTSGNTEAFF. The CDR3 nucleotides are TGTGCCAGCAGTTACCCGACTACAAGCGGGAACACTGAAGCTTTCTTT.

CDR3 DNA sequence: TGTGCCAGCAGCTTAGTTGTAGCGGGGAATTACGAGCAGTACTTC. This encodes CASSLVVAGNYEQYF. V and J are TRBV7-6 and TRBJ2-7; 8 positions match TRBD2. There are 15 residues in the CDR3. The V gene end was trimmed by 1 base and the J gene end by 4 bases; junction bases not matched to a gene: 6. Germline CDR1 and CDR2: SGHVS and FNYEAQ. The full variable domain, completed using reference TRBV7-6 and TRBJ2-7, is GAGVSQSPRYKVTKRGQDVALRCDPISGHVSLYWYRQALGQGPEFLTYFNYEAQQDKSGLPNDRFSAERPEGSISTLTIQRTEQRDSAMYRCASSLVVAGNYEQYFGPGTRLTVT.

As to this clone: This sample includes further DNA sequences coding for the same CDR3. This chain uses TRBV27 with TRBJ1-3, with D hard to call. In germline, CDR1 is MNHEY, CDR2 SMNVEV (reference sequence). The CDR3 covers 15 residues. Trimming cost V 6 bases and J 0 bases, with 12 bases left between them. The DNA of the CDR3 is TGTGCCAGCAGACCGACATTAACCTCTGGAAACACCATATATTTT. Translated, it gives CASRPTLTSGNTIYF.

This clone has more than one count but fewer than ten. The chain's CDR3 is CAWSTGEYNSPLHF. CDR3 in DNA: TGTGCCTGGAGTACAGGGGAGTATAATTCACCCCTCCACTTT. The chain has TRBV30 and TRBJ1-6; 7 bases align to TRBD1. This CDR3 has 14 amino acids. V was clipped by 2 bases and J by 4 bases; unmatched bases: 2. Per the germline V gene, CDR1 is GTSNPN and CDR2 is SVGIG (reference sequence).

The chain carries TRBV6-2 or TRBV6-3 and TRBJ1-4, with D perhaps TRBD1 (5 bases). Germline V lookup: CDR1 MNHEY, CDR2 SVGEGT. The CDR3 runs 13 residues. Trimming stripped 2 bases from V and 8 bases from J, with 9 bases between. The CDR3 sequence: CASSYQGWEKLFF. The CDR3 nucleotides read TGTGCCAGCAGTTACCAGGGTTGGGAAAAACTGTTTTTT.